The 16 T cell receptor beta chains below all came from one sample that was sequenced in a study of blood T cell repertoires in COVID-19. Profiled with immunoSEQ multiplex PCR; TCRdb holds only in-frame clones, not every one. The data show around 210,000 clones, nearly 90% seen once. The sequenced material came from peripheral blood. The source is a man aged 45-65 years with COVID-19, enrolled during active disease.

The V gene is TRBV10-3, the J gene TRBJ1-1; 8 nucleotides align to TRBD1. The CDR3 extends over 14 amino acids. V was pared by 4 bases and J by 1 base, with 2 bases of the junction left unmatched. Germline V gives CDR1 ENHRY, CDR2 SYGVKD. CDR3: CAISGTGPNTEAFF. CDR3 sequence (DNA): TGTGCCATCAGTGGGACAGGGCCGAACACTGAAGCTTTCTTT.

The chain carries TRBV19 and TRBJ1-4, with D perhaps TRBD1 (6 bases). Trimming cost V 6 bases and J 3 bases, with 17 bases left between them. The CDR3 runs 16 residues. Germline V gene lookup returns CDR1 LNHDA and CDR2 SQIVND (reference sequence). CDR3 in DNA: TGTGCCAGTAGCGATCGCGGGGGGCTATCTAATGAAAAACTGTTTTTT. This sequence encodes CASSDRGGLSNEKLFF.

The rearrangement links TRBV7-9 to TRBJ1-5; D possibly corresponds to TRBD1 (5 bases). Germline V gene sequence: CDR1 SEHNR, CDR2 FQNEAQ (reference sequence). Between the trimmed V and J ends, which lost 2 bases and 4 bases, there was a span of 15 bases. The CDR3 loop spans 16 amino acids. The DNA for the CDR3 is TGTGCCAGCAGCTTAAAATCACCCCGGGGGAATCAGCCCCAGCATTTT. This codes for CASSLKSPRGNQPQHF.

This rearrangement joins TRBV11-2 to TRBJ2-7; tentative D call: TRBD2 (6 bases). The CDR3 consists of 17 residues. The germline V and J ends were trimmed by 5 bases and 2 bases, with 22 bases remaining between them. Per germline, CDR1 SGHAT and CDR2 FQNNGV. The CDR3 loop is CASSPLKGTRGAYEQYF. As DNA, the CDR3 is TGTGCCAGCAGCCCACTCAAGGGCACCCGCGGGGCCTACGAGCAGTACTTC.

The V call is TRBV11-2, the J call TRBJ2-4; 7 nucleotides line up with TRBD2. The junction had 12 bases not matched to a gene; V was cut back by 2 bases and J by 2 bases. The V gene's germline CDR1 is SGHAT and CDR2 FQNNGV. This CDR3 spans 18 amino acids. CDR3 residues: CASSLSYSGLVSKNIQYF. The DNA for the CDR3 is TGTGCCAGCAGCTTAAGCTACTCCGGACTAGTCTCCAAAAACATTCAGTACTTC.

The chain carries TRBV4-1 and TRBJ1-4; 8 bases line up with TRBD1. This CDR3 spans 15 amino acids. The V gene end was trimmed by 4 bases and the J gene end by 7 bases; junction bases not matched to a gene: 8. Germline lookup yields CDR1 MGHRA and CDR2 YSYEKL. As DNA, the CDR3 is TGCGCCAGCAGCCTAAACACAGGGGGTGGTGAAAAACTGTTTTTT. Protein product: CASSLNTGGGEKLFF.

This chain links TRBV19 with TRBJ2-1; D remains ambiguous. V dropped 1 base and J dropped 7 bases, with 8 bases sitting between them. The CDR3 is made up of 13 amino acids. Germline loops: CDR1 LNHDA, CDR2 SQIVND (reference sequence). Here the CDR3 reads CASSIVLENEQFF. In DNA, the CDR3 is TGTGCCAGTAGTATAGTTTTAGAAAATGAGCAGTTCTTC.

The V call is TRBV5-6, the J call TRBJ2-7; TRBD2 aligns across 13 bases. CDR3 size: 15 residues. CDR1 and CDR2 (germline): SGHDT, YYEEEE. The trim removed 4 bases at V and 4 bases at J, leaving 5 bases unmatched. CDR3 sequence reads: CASSRTSGRPYEQYF. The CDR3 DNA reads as TGTGCCAGCAGCCGGACTAGCGGGAGACCGTACGAGCAGTACTTC.

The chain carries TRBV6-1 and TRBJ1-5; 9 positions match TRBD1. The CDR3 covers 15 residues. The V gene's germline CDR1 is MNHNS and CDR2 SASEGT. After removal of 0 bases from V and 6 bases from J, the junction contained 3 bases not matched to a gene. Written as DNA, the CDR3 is TGTGCCAGCAGTGAAGCCGGGACAGGGCGTCAGCCCCAGCATTTT. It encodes CASSEAGTGRQPQHF.

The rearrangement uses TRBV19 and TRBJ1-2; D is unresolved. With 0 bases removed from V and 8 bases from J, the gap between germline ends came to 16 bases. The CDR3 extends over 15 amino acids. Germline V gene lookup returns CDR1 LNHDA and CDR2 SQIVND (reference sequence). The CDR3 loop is CASSIDAGRLRGYTF. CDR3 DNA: TGTGCCAGTAGTATAGATGCGGGCCGCTTGCGGGGCTACACCTTC.

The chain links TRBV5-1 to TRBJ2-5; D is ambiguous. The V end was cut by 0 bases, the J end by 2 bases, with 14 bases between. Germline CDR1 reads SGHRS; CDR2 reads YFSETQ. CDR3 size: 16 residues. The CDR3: CASSLESSAPQETQYF. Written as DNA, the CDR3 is TGCGCCAGCAGCTTGGAAAGCTCTGCCCCACAAGAGACCCAGTACTTC.

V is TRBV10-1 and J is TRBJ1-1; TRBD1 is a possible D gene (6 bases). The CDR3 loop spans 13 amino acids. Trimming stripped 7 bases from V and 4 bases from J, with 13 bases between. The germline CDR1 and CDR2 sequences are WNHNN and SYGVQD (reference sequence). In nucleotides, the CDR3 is TGCGCCAGCATGAGGGGGTTCGGCACTGAAGCTTTCTTT. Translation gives CASMRGFGTEAFF.

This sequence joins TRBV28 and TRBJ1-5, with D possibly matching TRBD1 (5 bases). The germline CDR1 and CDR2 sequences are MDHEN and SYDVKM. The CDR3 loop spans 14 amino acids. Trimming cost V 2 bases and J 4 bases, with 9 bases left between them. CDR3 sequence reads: CASSLGGGNQPQHF. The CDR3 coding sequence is TGTGCCAGCAGTTTAGGGGGGGGTAATCAGCCCCAGCATTTT. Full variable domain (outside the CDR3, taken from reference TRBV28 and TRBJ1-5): DVKVTQSSRYLVKRTGEKVFLECVQDMDHENMFWYRQDPGLGLRLIYFSYDVKMKEKGDIPEGYSVSREKKERFSLILESASTNQTSMYLCASSLGGGNQPQHFGDGTRLSIL.

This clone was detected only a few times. This CDR3 is CAWSRTSFPHNEQFF. CDR3 coding DNA: TGTGCCTGGAGTAGGACTAGCTTTCCCCACAATGAGCAGTTCTTC. V usage is TRBV30 and J usage is TRBJ2-1, with TRBD2 identical over 8 bases. Trimming cost V 2 bases and J 5 bases; bases outside gene matches: 8. Germline V lookup: CDR1 GTSNPN, CDR2 SVGIG (reference sequence). The CDR3 has 15 residues.

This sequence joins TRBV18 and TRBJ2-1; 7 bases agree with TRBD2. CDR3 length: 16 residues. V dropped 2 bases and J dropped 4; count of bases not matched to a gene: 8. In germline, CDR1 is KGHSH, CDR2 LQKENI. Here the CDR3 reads CASSPDGAGSYNEQFF. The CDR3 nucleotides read TGTGCCAGCTCACCAGATGGAGCGGGGAGTTACAATGAGCAGTTCTTC.

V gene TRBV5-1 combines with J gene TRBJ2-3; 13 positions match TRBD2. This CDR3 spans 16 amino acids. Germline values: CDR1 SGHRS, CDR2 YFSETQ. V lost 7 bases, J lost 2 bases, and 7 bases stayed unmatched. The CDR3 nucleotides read TGCGCCAGCGCCGGGACTAGCGGGACTTTCACAGATACGCAGTATTTT. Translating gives CASAGTSGTFTDTQYF.